This T cell receptor (beta chain) was sequenced in a study of naive and memory T cell subsets. This clonotype was counted only a few times. The library had UMIs added by 3' ligation of an oligonucleotide to TCR cDNA. Whole blood, roughly 2.5 ml, came from adult healthy volunteers. Unsorted total RNA, roughly 1 to 1000 ng, was DNase treated before reverse transcription. The CDR3 covers 11 residues. Germline CDR1 reads SEHNR; CDR2 reads FQNEAQ (reference sequence). V was pared by 5 bases and J by 2 bases, with 4 bases between. Amplification of ligated cDNA took four PCR rounds with SP2 and nested alpha and beta constant primers. Blood and skin TCR RNA was reverse transcribed with alpha and beta constant primers. TCRdb redid the calling of the 5' RACE reads with MiXCR, one entry per CDR3 protein. The repertoire holds 55,000 to 70,000 distinct CDR3 sequences, with around 7.3% as singletons.

The receptor comes from a female donor in good health. The genes are TRBV7-9 and TRBJ2-7; no clear D gene. CDR3 region: CASSGTYEQYF. The CDR3 coding sequence is TGTGCCAGCAGCGGTACCTACGAGCAGTACTTC.